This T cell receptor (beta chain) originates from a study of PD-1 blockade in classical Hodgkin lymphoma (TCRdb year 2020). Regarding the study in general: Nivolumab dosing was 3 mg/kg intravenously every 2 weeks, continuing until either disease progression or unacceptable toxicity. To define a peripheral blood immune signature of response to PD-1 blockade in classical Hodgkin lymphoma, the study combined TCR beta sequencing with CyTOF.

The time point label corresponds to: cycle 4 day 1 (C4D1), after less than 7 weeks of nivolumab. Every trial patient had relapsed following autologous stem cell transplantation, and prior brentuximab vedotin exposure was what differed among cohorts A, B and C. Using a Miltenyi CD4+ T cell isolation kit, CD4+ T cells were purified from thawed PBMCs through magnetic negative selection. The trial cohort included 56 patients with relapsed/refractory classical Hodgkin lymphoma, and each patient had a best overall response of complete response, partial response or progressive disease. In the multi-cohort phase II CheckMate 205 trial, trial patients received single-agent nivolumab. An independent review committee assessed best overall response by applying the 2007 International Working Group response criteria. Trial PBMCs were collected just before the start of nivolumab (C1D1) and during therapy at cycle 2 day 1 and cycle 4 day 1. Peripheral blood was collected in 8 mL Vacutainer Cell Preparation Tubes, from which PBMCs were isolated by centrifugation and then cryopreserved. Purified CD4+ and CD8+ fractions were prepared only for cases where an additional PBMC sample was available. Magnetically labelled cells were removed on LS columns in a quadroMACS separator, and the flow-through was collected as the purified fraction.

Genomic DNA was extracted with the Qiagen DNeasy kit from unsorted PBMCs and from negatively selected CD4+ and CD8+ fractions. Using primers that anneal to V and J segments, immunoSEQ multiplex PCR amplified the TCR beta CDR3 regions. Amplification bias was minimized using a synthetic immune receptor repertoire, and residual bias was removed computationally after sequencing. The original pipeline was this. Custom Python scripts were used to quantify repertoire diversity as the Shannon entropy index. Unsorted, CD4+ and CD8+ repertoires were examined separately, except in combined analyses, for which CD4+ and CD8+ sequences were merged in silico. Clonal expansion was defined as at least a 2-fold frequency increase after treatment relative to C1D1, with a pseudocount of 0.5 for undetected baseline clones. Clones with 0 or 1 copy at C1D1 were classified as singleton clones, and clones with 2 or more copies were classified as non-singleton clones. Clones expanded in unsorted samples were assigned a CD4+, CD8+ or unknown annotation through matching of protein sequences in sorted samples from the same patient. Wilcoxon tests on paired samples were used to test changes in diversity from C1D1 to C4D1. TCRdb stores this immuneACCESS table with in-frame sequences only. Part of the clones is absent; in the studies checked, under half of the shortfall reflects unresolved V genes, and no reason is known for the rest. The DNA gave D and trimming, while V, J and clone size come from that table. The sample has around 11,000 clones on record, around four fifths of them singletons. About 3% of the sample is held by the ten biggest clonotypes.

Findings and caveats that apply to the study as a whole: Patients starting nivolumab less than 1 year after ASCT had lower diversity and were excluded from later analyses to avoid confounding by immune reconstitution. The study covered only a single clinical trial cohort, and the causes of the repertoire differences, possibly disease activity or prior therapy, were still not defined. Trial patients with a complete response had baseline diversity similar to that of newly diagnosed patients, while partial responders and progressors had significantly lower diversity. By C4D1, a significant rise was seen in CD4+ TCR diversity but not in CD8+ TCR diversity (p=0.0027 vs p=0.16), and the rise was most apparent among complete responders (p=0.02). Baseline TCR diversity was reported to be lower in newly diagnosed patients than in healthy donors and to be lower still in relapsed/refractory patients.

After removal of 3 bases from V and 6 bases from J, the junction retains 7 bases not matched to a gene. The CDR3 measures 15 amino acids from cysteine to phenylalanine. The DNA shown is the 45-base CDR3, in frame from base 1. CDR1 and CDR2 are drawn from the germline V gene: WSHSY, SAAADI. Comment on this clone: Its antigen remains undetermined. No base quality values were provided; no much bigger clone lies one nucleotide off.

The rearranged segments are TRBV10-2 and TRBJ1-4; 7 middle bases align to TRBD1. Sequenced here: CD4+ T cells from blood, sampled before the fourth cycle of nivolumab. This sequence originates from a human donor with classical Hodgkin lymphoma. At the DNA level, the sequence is TGCGCCAGCAGTGATAGGGACAGTTTATATGAAAAACTGTTTTTT. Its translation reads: CASSDRDSLYEKLFF.